This T cell receptor beta chain is drawn from a study of breast tumors, draining lymph nodes, adjacent tissues. This clonotype was found many times. Its antigen is undetermined. General study points: Data only fit, rather than demonstrated, lymph node origin of most tumor T cells. Tumor TCR diversity was below lymph nodes but above nontumor tissue.

MiXCR was run by TCRdb on the multiplex PCR reads, yielding one entry per CDR3 protein. The repertoire consists of around 120,000 distinct CDR3 sequences, with about 20% occurring once and the leading ten covering more than 3%. Axillary draining lymph nodes of breast cancer patients supplied the node samples. The CDR3 loop spans 16 amino acids. Germline trimming cut 6 bases from V and 7 bases from J; bases unmatched to any gene: 9. Germline V gene lookup returns CDR1 SEHNR and CDR2 FQNEAQ (reference sequence). This receptor was taken from a female donor with breast cancer. Some clones in this sample may be carry-over from other donors' samples. The chain employs TRBV7-9 and TRBJ2-2; 12 bases match TRBD2. The sequenced sample was axillary lymph node tissue. CDR3 sequence: CASSQLAGGAGGELFF. CDR3 sequence (DNA): TGTGCCAGCAGTCAGCTAGCGGGGGGGGCCGGCGGGGAGCTGTTTTTT.